The 31 T cell receptor beta chains listed next were all sequenced from one sample in a study of blood T cell repertoires in COVID-19. The repertoire was sequenced with immunoSEQ multiplex PCR; TCRdb's copy has only in-frame clones and lacks some. This table holds a few hundred thousand clones, more than 70% found once. Sequencing was done on a sample of peripheral blood. The receptor source for this set is a woman aged 45-65 years with acute or convalescent COVID-19.

This chain links TRBV19 with TRBJ2-1; TRBD2 agrees at 13 bases. CDR3 length: 15 amino acids. Trimming cost V 4 bases and J 6 bases; bases outside gene matches: 3. Germline-derived CDR1 and CDR2 are LNHDA and SQIVND (reference sequence). This CDR3 is CASSRTSGRVNEQFF. Written as DNA, the CDR3 is TGTGCCAGTAGTAGAACTAGCGGGAGGGTCAATGAGCAGTTCTTC.

V and J are TRBV9 and TRBJ2-5; 9 bases are shared with TRBD1. Germline lookup yields CDR1 SGDLS and CDR2 YYNGEE. The CDR3 covers 15 residues. Unmatched junction bases numbered 8, after V lost 3 bases and J lost 5 bases. CDR3 residues: CASSAPGTGRETQYF. CDR3 in DNA: TGTGCCAGCAGCGCCCCCGGGACAGGGAGGGAGACCCAGTACTTC.

The chain recombines TRBV30 with TRBJ1-5; no firm D call. This CDR3 has 13 amino acids. Trimming cost V 3 bases and J 5 bases, with 11 bases left between them. CDR1 and CDR2 from the germline V gene are GTSNPN and SVGIG (reference sequence). Here the CDR3 DNA reads TGTGCCTGGAGCGATGGGAGGGATCAGCCCCAGCATTTT. Translating gives CAWSDGRDQPQHF. Based on the CDR3 plus reference TRBV30 and TRBJ1-5, the full variable domain is SQTIHQWPATLVQPVGSPLSLECTVEGTSNPNLYWYRQAAGRGLQLLFYSVGIGQISSEVPQNLSASRPQDRQFILSSKKLLLSDSGFYLCAWSDGRDQPQHFGDGTRLSIL.

V gene TRBV5-8 combines with J gene TRBJ2-7, with TRBD2 matching over 9 bases. CDR1 is SGHTS, CDR2 YDEGEE, per germline. CDR3 length equals 15 residues. The trim removed 3 bases at V and 3 bases at J, leaving 7 bases unmatched. The DNA for the CDR3 is TGTGCCAGCAGCTGGGGACTAGCAGACTACTACGAGCAGTACTTC. As protein: CASSWGLADYYEQYF. The complete variable domain, with remaining parts taken from reference TRBV5-8 and TRBJ2-7, reads EAGVTQSPTHLIKTRGQQATLRCSPISGHTSVYWYQQALGLGLQFLLWYDEGEERNRGNFPPRFSGRQFPNYSSELNVNALELEDSALYLCASSWGLADYYEQYFGPGTRLTVT.

This chain links TRBV7-3 with TRBJ2-1; 8 nucleotides agree with TRBD2. Germline CDR1 is SGHTA and CDR2 is FQGTGA. V trimming: 1 base; J trimming: 3 bases; junction bases outside the gene matches: 8. The CDR3 spans 17 residues. The CDR3 sequence is CASSLMPSGSFYNEQFF. The CDR3 bases are TGTGCCAGCAGCTTAATGCCCAGCGGGAGTTTCTACAATGAGCAGTTCTTC.

The chain combines TRBV18 with TRBJ2-1; weak D call: TRBD1 (6 bases). The V and J ends lost 3 bases and 10 bases respectively, with 10 bases between them. The CDR3 spans 12 residues. Germline V gene data show CDR1 as KGHSH and CDR2 as LQKENI. DNA for the CDR3: TGTGCCAGCTCACCGCAGGACAGAGAGCAGTTCTTC. It codes for CASSPQDREQFF.

The table lists this clone with a count of one. The chain links TRBV9 to TRBJ2-3, with TRBD2 matching over 7 bases. Germline CDR1 reads SGDLS; CDR2 reads YYNGEE. Trimming removed 3 bases from V and 0 bases from J; junction bases left unmatched: 4. CDR3 length equals 15 residues. CDR3: CASSGSGTSTDTQYF. Written as DNA, the CDR3 is TGTGCCAGCAGCGGAAGCGGGACGAGCACAGATACGCAGTATTTT.

V and J are TRBV9 and TRBJ2-1; TRBD2 matches at 9 bases. The junction had 3 bases not matched to a gene; V was cut back by 2 bases and J by 0 bases. Germline CDR1 is SGDLS and CDR2 is YYNGEE. The CDR3 is 16 amino acids. The CDR3 DNA reads as TGTGCCAGCAGCGTTAGCGGGAGTGACTCCTACAATGAGCAGTTCTTC. It translates to CASSVSGSDSYNEQFF. The full variable domain, with the rest looked up from reference TRBV9 and TRBJ2-1, is DSGVTQTPKHLITATGQRVTLRCSPRSGDLSVYWYQQSLDQGLQFLIQYYNGEERAKGNILERFSAQQFPDLHSELNLSSLELGDSALYFCASSVSGSDSYNEQFFGPGTRLTVL.

The table lists this clone with a few counts. V and J are TRBV5-4 and TRBJ2-7; 9 nucleotides align to TRBD2. The CDR3 sequence is 16 residues long. The trim removed 5 bases at V and 0 bases at J, leaving 9 bases unmatched. Per germline, CDR1 SGHNT and CDR2 YYREEE (reference sequence). CDR3 nucleotides: TGTGCCAGCAGTCGGCCGACTAGCGGTTCCTCCTACGAGCAGTACTTC. Its protein product is CASSRPTSGSSYEQYF.

Written as DNA, the CDR3 is TGTGCCAGCAGTGAAGTAGATTTTGTAGATACGCAGTATTTT. Its translation: CASSEVDFVDTQYF. V gene TRBV6-1 combines with J gene TRBJ2-3; D unresolved. The CDR3 is made up of 14 amino acids. V was trimmed by 1 base and J by 5 bases, leaving 10 bases between them. Germline lookup yields CDR1 MNHNS and CDR2 SASEGT.

The chain is built from TRBV11-1 and TRBJ2-5, with 8 nucleotides matching TRBD1. Germline loops: CDR1 SGHAT, CDR2 FQDESV (reference sequence). Trimming at V came to 8 bases and at J to 4 bases, leaving 9 bases not matched to a gene. CDR3 size: 14 residues. In DNA form, the CDR3 reads TGTGCCAGCCATCAGGGCAGGGGGCTAGAGACCCAGTACTTC. This codes for CASHQGRGLETQYF.

This chain links TRBV7-3 with TRBJ1-1, with a weak D call TRBD1 (5 bases). V lost 5 bases and J lost 8, with 18 bases in between. Germline CDR1 is SGHTA and CDR2 is FQGTGA. The CDR3 sequence is 14 residues long. The CDR3 coding sequence is TGTGCCAGCAGCACAAATAACGGGGGAGGAGAAGCTTTCTTT. This sequence encodes CASSTNNGGGEAFF.

This sequence joins TRBV27 and TRBJ2-7, with 8 bases aligning to TRBD2. V was pared by 5 bases and J by 6 bases, with 12 bases of the junction left unmatched. The CDR3 is 15 residues long. Germline V lookup: CDR1 MNHEY, CDR2 SMNVEV (reference sequence). The DNA of the CDR3 is TGTGCCAGCAGTCACTACTCTGCGGGAGGAGGCGAGCAGTACTTC. It translates to CASSHYSAGGGEQYF.

The chain carries TRBV10-3 and TRBJ2-1; TRBD2 matches 7 bases. Germline lookup yields CDR1 ENHRY and CDR2 SYGVKD. Trimming took 6 bases from V and 8 from J; bases not matched to a gene: 7. CDR3 length: 13 residues. The CDR3 reads CAIRTSPLYEQFF. The CDR3 nucleotides are TGTGCCATCAGGACTAGCCCACTTTATGAGCAGTTCTTC.

The DNA of the CDR3 is TGTGCCAGCAGCCCGACAGGGGAACTGGGAAACACCATATATTTT. Protein: CASSPTGELGNTIYF. This chain uses TRBV28 with TRBJ1-3; 8 positions agree with TRBD1. Trimming cost V 6 bases and J 4 bases; bases outside gene matches: 8. This CDR3 is 15 amino acids long. The germline gives CDR1 MDHEN, CDR2 SYDVKM.

V and J are TRBV19 and TRBJ2-7; 10 bases are a match to TRBD1. V dropped 7 bases and J dropped 4; count of bases not matched to a gene: 10. The germline V gene encodes CDR1 LNHDA and CDR2 SQIVND (reference sequence). The CDR3 has 15 residues. The CDR3 spells CASIQLGTGDYEQYF. DNA of the CDR3: TGTGCCAGTATCCAACTCGGGACAGGGGATTACGAGCAGTACTTC.

The gene calls are TRBV19 and TRBJ2-3, with a possible D match to TRBD2 (5 bases). The CDR3 is 14 amino acids. Trimming pared 3 bases from V and 2 bases from J, leaving 9 bases between. Germline V gene lookup returns CDR1 LNHDA and CDR2 SQIVND (reference sequence). The CDR3 DNA is TGTGCCAGTAGTATTGGACTGTTCACAGATACGCAGTATTTT. It encodes CASSIGLFTDTQYF.

The CDR3 loop reads CASSLGGTGLRLLYTF. The CDR3, as DNA: TGTGCCAGCAGCTTGGGGGGGACAGGGCTTCGCCTGTTGTACACCTTC. The chain employs TRBV5-4 and TRBJ1-2; 9 bases align to TRBD1. The CDR3 length is 16 residues. V shed 0 bases and J 11 bases; nucleotides not matched to a gene: 14. Germline V gene sequence: CDR1 SGHNT, CDR2 YYREEE (reference sequence).

The gene calls are TRBV7-3 and TRBJ2-1; 9 bases line up with TRBD2. J was trimmed by 8 bases and V by 2 bases; bases with no gene match: 7. Germline CDR1 is SGHTA and CDR2 is FQGTGA. This CDR3 has 15 residues. In nucleotides, the CDR3 is TGTGCCAGCAGCTTATGGCTAGCGGGGTCCGATGAGCAGTTCTTC. Translated, it gives CASSLWLAGSDEQFF.

This rearrangement joins TRBV7-3 to TRBJ2-5; D is perhaps TRBD1 (5 bases). The V end was cut by 3 bases, the J end by 3 bases, with 11 bases between. The CDR3 has 14 residues. Germline assignment: CDR1 SGHTA and CDR2 FQGTGA. In DNA form, the CDR3 reads TGTGCCAGCAGCTTGGGCAGGGAAGAAGAGACCCAGTACTTC. Translated, it gives CASSLGREEETQYF. The variable domain in full, completed from reference TRBV7-3 and TRBJ2-5, reads GAGVSQTPSNKVTEKGKYVELRCDPISGHTALYWYRQSLGQGPEFLIYFQGTGAADDSGLPNDRFFAVRPEGSVSTLKIQRTERGDSAVYLCASSLGREEETQYFGPGTRLLVL.

The chain combines TRBV4-1 with TRBJ2-1; 8 nucleotides align to TRBD2. The J segment lost 4 bases and the V segment lost 1 base, leaving 3 bases of the junction unmatched. The CDR3 totals 15 residues. CDR1 is MGHRA, CDR2 YSYEKL, per germline. This CDR3 reads CASSQVAGRYNEQFF. For the CDR3, the DNA is TGCGCCAGCAGCCAAGTAGCGGGAAGGTACAATGAGCAGTTCTTC.

V and J are TRBV29-1 and TRBJ1-1; TRBD1 might be the D (5 bases). The CDR3 covers 13 residues. Deletions cut 4 bases from V and 0 bases from J, with 9 bases between. CDR1 SQVTM and CDR2 ANQGSEA come from the germline V gene. For the CDR3, the DNA is TGCAGCGTTGTCAGGGTCCTGAACACTGAAGCTTTCTTT. The encoded protein is CSVVRVLNTEAFF.

This chain joins TRBV6-6 and TRBJ1-2; 9 nucleotides align to TRBD1. Germline CDR1 is MNHNY and CDR2 is SVGAGI (reference sequence). The CDR3 is 15 residues long. After removal of 0 bases from V and 7 bases from J, the junction contained 6 bases not matched to a gene. CDR3 amino acids: CASSYSLGDRAGYTF. CDR3 DNA: TGTGCCAGCAGTTACTCGCTTGGGGACAGGGCTGGCTACACCTTC.

The chain has TRBV7-8 and TRBJ1-6; D is perhaps TRBD1 (5 bases). Germline CDR1 and CDR2: SGHVS and FQNEAQ. V was cut by 5 bases and J by 15 bases, with 11 bases left in between. The CDR3 extends over 11 amino acids. CDR3 in DNA: TGTGCCAGCAGCAATGTGGGGCTCCTCCACTTT. It yields the protein CASSNVGLLHF.

The rearrangement uses TRBV11-2 and TRBJ2-3; 8 bases agree with TRBD2. The CDR3 has 16 amino acids. Germline V gene data show CDR1 as SGHAT and CDR2 as FQNNGV. The V and J ends lost 5 bases and 0 bases, in that order; junction bases with no gene match: 7. The DNA of the CDR3 is TGTGCCAGCAGCCCAGACGGGAGGGCAAGCACAGATACGCAGTATTTT. Protein: CASSPDGRASTDTQYF. The whole variable domain, remainder taken from reference TRBV11-2 and TRBJ2-3, is EAGVAQSPRYKIIEKRQSVAFWCNPISGHATLYWYQQILGQGPKLLIQFQNNGVVDDSQLPKDRFSAERLKGVDSTLKIQPAKLEDSAVYLCASSPDGRASTDTQYFGPGTRLTVL.

The chain combines TRBV2 with TRBJ1-2; 7 bases align to TRBD1. Germline values: CDR1 SNHLY, CDR2 FYNNEI. V dropped 1 base and J dropped 7; count of bases not matched to a gene: 6. This CDR3 region has 14 residues. The CDR3 region is CASSEGQGESGYTF. The CDR3 DNA reads as TGTGCCAGCAGTGAAGGGCAGGGGGAAAGTGGCTACACCTTC. Drawing the rest from reference TRBV2 and TRBJ1-2, the complete variable domain is EPEVTQTPSHQVTQMGQEVILRCVPISNHLYFYWYRQILGQKVEFLVSFYNNEISEKSEIFDDQFSVERPDGSNFTLKIRSTKLEDSAMYFCASSEGQGESGYTFGSGTRLTVV.

The rearrangement joins TRBV18 to TRBJ1-1, with a possible D match to TRBD1 (6 bases). Germline V gene sequence: CDR1 KGHSH, CDR2 LQKENI. There are 15 residues in the CDR3. The ends were cut back, 2 bases at V and 2 bases at J, with 12 bases in the middle. CDR3 sequence reads: CASSPGGALNTEAFF. The DNA of the CDR3 is TGTGCCAGCTCACCAGGGGGCGCGTTAAACACTGAAGCTTTCTTT.

The V gene is TRBV27, the J gene TRBJ1-2; TRBD1 is a possible D gene (6 bases). Trimming pared 3 bases from V and 2 bases from J, leaving 7 bases between. This CDR3 has 13 residues. From germline, CDR1 is MNHEY and CDR2 SMNVEV (reference sequence). This CDR3 reads CASSFTGNYGYTF. The CDR3 DNA sequence: TGTGCCAGCAGTTTCACAGGGAACTATGGCTACACCTTC.

This chain links TRBV19 with TRBJ1-5, with D perhaps matching TRBD1 (5 bases). Germline CDR1 LNHDA, CDR2 SQIVND (reference sequence). This CDR3 has 15 amino acids. V was trimmed by 1 base and J by 0 bases, leaving 7 bases between them. CDR3 in DNA: TGTGCCAGTAGTATAGCCGACAGTAGCAATCAGCCCCAGCATTTT. Its translation: CASSIADSSNQPQHF.

The chain joins TRBV19 to TRBJ1-3; 8 bases fit TRBD1. This CDR3 contains 16 residues. The junction had 11 bases not matched to a gene; V was cut back by 7 bases and J by 3 bases. From germline, CDR1 is LNHDA and CDR2 SQIVND (reference sequence). The DNA for the CDR3 is TGTGCCAGTAAAACAACGGACAGGGAAGGTGGAAACACCATATATTTT. It specifies CASKTTDREGGNTIYF.

CDR3 residues: CASSLGELADDEQFF. The CDR3 DNA follows: TGCGCCAGCAGCCTCGGCGAACTAGCAGACGATGAGCAGTTCTTC. The V and J genes are TRBV4-1 and TRBJ2-1; D is possibly TRBD2 (6 bases). Germline V gene lookup returns CDR1 MGHRA and CDR2 YSYEKL. The CDR3 covers 15 residues. V was cut by 4 bases and J by 8 bases, with 18 bases left in between.